This T cell receptor (beta chain) emerged from a study of type 1 and type 2 diabetes patients. Ten milliliters of peripheral blood were collected from each participant. The length of the CDR3 is 15 residues. Germline V CDR1 and CDR2: LNHDA, SQIVND (reference sequence). V shed 5 bases and J 3 bases; nucleotides not matched to a gene: 7. About this clonotype itself: The antigen is not known.

Genomic DNA was the PCR template. A primer set of 30 forward and 13 reverse primers amplified the CDR3. TCRdb analysed the multiplex PCR reads with MiXCR anew, one entry per CDR3 protein. The table includes more than 250,000 distinct CDR3 sequences, roughly 44% detected once. Whole-study results and caveats: Groups were not age- or gender-matched, which may bias interpretation.

This clonotype was obtained from a young man with type 2 diabetes. The sequencing input was peripheral blood mononuclear cells (PBMCs). The chain has TRBV19 and TRBJ2-7; 10 bases are shared with TRBD1. DNA for the CDR3: TGTGCCAGTAGTCCCGACAGGGGGCGCGACTACGAGCAGTACTTC. Translating it yields CASSPDRGRDYEQYF. Based on the CDR3 plus reference TRBV19 and TRBJ2-7, the full variable domain is DGGITQSPKYLFRKEGQNVTLSCEQNLNHDAMYWYRQDPGQGLRLIYYSQIVNDFQKGDIAEGYSVSREKKESFPLTVTSAQKNPTAFYLCASSPDRGRDYEQYFGPGTRLTVT.